This TCR beta chain was retrieved from a study of cytomegalovirus exposure and HLA in healthy donors. 13 Jbeta primers and 60 Vbeta primers were used for the PCR. The method was immunoSEQ multiplex PCR; TCRdb's version includes in-frame clones alone and lacks a portion of them. The sample shows roughly 100,000 clones, 82% of them seen only once. In the case of this clone: The antigen is unknown.

The CDR3 runs to 17 residues. Germline assignment: CDR1 SGHDN and CDR2 FVKESK. Losses at the gene ends were 4 bases for V and 0 bases for J; bases not matched to a gene: 5. Study observations and caveats: Excluded: some indistinguishable V segments such as TRBV6-2 and TRBV6-3.

Input material: PBMCs. The genes are TRBV14 and TRBJ2-1; 11 nucleotides align to TRBD2. The source of this sequence is a man in his fifties or sixties in good health and CMV-seronegative. The CDR3 loop is CASSRRLAGSSYNEQFF. The CDR3 DNA is TGTGCCAGCAGCCGTCGACTAGCGGGGAGCTCCTACAATGAGCAGTTCTTC.